The 22 T cell receptor beta chains given below trace back to one sample, sequenced in a study of CD8+ T cells in alopecia areata. Sequencing relied on a cDNA template that was reverse transcribed from extracted RNA. Data came from immunoSEQ multiplex PCR; TCRdb stores just in-frame clones and leaves some out. Found here are roughly 150,000 clones, more than 45% of them singletons; the top ten hold roughly 21%. The material was CD8+ T cells sorted from blood, obtained at week 0. The receptors originated from a human donor with alopecia areata.

The chain uses TRBV13 and TRBJ1-2; TRBD1 is a possible D gene (5 bases). This CDR3 contains 14 residues. Germline V gene lookup returns CDR1 PRHDT and CDR2 FYEKMQ (reference sequence). Trimming removed 4 bases at V and 6 bases at J, with 15 bases between. The CDR3, as DNA: TGTGCCAGCAGCTCAAGGGGAGGCGCCGATGGCTACACCTTC. Translation: CASSSRGGADGYTF.

The chain's CDR3 is CASSSGDRPYEQYF. The CDR3 region has the DNA TGTGCCAGCAGCTCAGGGGACCGCCCCTACGAGCAGTACTTC. V and J are TRBV7-9 and TRBJ2-7; tentatively, D is TRBD1 (6 bases). V shed 4 bases and J shed 2 bases, with 12 bases lying between them. From germline, CDR1 is SEHNR and CDR2 FQNEAQ (reference sequence). The CDR3 sequence is 14 residues long.

This clone was detected a few times. The V gene is TRBV29-1, the J gene TRBJ1-2; 11 bases are a match to TRBD1. CDR1 and CDR2 from the germline V gene are SQVTM and ANQGSEA. After removal of 6 bases from V and 8 bases from J, the junction contained 8 bases not matched to a gene. The length of the CDR3 is 13 residues. For the CDR3, the DNA is TGCAGCGTATTGGACAGGGGGCCGGACGGCTACACCTTC. It is translated as CSVLDRGPDGYTF.

This chain links TRBV30 with TRBJ2-7; D is unclear. CDR3 size: 11 residues. Trimming shortened V by 4 bases and J by 5 bases, and 9 bases separated the two germline ends. Looked up from germline, CDR1 is GTSNPN and CDR2 is SVGIG (reference sequence). The CDR3 is CAWTDGHEQYF. CDR3 sequence (DNA): TGTGCCTGGACCGACGGCCACGAGCAGTACTTC. Supplemented by reference TRBV30 and TRBJ2-7, the full variable domain reads SQTIHQWPATLVQPVGSPLSLECTVEGTSNPNLYWYRQAAGRGLQLLFYSVGIGQISSEVPQNLSASRPQDRQFILSSKKLLLSDSGFYLCAWTDGHEQYFGPGTRLTVT.

In regard to this clone: At one end the junction does not follow the germline gene, possibly because of a read error. V is TRBV29-1 and J is TRBJ2-7; no clear D. This CDR3 is built from 13 residues. The germline V gene has CDR1 SQVTM and CDR2 ANQGSEA. CDR3 nucleotide sequence: TGCAGCGTCGAAGGTGGTTCACACTACGAGCAGTACTTC. Amino acids: CSVEGGSHYEQYF.

With respect to this clone: Other DNA sequences in the same sample also yield this CDR3. This rearrangement joins TRBV30 to TRBJ2-7; D may be TRBD1 or TRBD2 (6 bases each). There are 12 residues in the CDR3. V was clipped by 1 base and J by 4 bases, with 8 bases between them. Per the germline V gene, CDR1 is GTSNPN and CDR2 is SVGIG (reference sequence). In DNA form, the CDR3 reads TGTGCCTGGAGTGAGGGGGGATACGAGCAGTACTTC. Encoded protein: CAWSEGGYEQYF.

CDR3: CASSTLTGGGEYF. In nucleotides, the CDR3 is TGTGCCAGCAGTACCCTGACAGGGGGTGGGGAGTACTTC. V and J are TRBV27 and TRBJ2-7, with 9 bases that match TRBD1. V was clipped by 5 bases and J by 11 bases; unmatched bases: 10. Germline CDR1 MNHEY, CDR2 SMNVEV (reference sequence). The CDR3 is 13 residues long.

CDR3 DNA sequence: TGCGCCAGCAGCTCGACCTCTGGAAACACCATATATTTT. It yields the protein CASSSTSGNTIYF. V is TRBV5-1 and J is TRBJ1-3; D unclear. V was trimmed by 3 bases and J by 0 bases, leaving 4 bases between them. Germline CDR1 and CDR2: SGHRS and YFSETQ. This CDR3 is built from 13 residues.

The chain couples TRBV29-1 to TRBJ2-7; D unclear. The CDR3 is 13 residues long. Germline CDR1 and CDR2: SQVTM and ANQGSEA. V was trimmed by 3 bases and J by 0 bases, leaving 9 bases between them. This CDR3 reads CSVEATASYEQYF. CDR3 bases: TGCAGCGTTGAGGCTACAGCCTCCTACGAGCAGTACTTC.

Only a few counts were recorded for this clone. The DNA of the CDR3 is TGTGCCAGCAGCGTCGGGACCCACTACGAGCAGTACTTC. Protein: CASSVGTHYEQYF. The chain couples TRBV5-6 to TRBJ2-7; possibly TRBD1 or TRBD2 for D (5 bases each). The CDR3 runs 13 residues. The germline V and J ends were trimmed by 4 bases and 3 bases, with 11 bases remaining between them. The germline gives CDR1 SGHDT, CDR2 YYEEEE. The variable domain in full, completed from reference TRBV5-6 and TRBJ2-7, reads DAGVTQSPTHLIKTRGQQVTLRCSPKSGHDTVSWYQQALGQGPQFIFQYYEEEERQRGNFPDRFSGHQFPNYSSELNVNALLLGDSALYLCASSVGTHYEQYFGPGTRLTVT.

The chain carries TRBV27 and TRBJ2-7, with 9 bases fitting TRBD1. V was clipped by 6 bases and J by 3 bases; unmatched bases: 3. This CDR3 region has 13 residues. Germline lookup yields CDR1 MNHEY and CDR2 SMNVEV (reference sequence). The CDR3 bases are TGTGCCAGCAGAGACAGGGGGGACTACGAGCAGTACTTC. Protein sequence: CASRDRGDYEQYF.

V is TRBV5-6 and J is TRBJ1-1; possibly TRBD1 for D (6 bases). The CDR3 runs to 14 residues. Trimming shortened V by 3 bases and J by 4 bases, and 13 bases separated the two germline ends. Germline V CDR1 and CDR2: SGHDT, YYEEEE. The CDR3: CASSSDTGPTEAFF. The CDR3, as DNA: TGTGCCAGCAGCTCGGATACAGGGCCCACTGAAGCTTTCTTT.

This chain connects TRBV29-1 to TRBJ2-3; tentative D call: TRBD1 (5 bases). V was clipped by 4 bases and J by 0 bases, with 20 bases between them. Germline V gene sequence: CDR1 SQVTM, CDR2 ANQGSEA. The CDR3 has 17 residues. The CDR3: CSVAGPQSDSSTDTQYF. In DNA form, the CDR3 reads TGCAGCGTTGCAGGGCCGCAGAGTGACTCTAGCACAGATACGCAGTATTTT.

The V gene is TRBV27, the J gene TRBJ2-2; TRBD1 might be the D (5 bases). Germline V gene data show CDR1 as MNHEY and CDR2 as SMNVEV (reference sequence). The CDR3 spans 15 residues. V lost 6 bases and J lost 7, with 18 bases in between. The CDR3 loop reads CASRILTELGGELFF. CDR3 DNA sequence: TGTGCCAGCAGAATCCTGACAGAGTTGGGCGGGGAGCTGTTTTTT.

The V gene is TRBV27, the J gene TRBJ2-5, with 10 nucleotides matching TRBD2. The CDR3 has 18 amino acids. The V and J ends lost 1 base and 4 bases, in that order; junction bases with no gene match: 12. Per germline, CDR1 MNHEY and CDR2 SMNVEV (reference sequence). The CDR3 here is CASSLYRPAGGPGETQYF. CDR3 bases: TGTGCCAGCAGTTTATATCGACCAGCGGGGGGGCCGGGAGAGACCCAGTACTTC.

The chain carries TRBV30 and TRBJ1-2; D may be TRBD1 (6 bases). The ends were cut back, 3 bases at V and 4 bases at J, with 12 bases in the middle. Germline values: CDR1 GTSNPN, CDR2 SVGIG (reference sequence). The CDR3 totals 13 residues. Written as DNA, the CDR3 is TGTGCCTGGAGCGGACAGTTAACCTATGGCTACACCTTC. This translates into CAWSGQLTYGYTF.

This chain uses TRBV5-1 with TRBJ1-5; D may be TRBD1 (6 bases). The CDR3 has 15 residues. The V gene lost 4 bases and the J gene lost 1 base, with 12 bases spanning the gap. The germline CDR1 and CDR2 sequences are SGHRS and YFSETQ. The chain's CDR3 is CASSPDQGSNQPQHF. The CDR3 DNA sequence: TGCGCCAGCAGCCCGGATCAGGGGAGCAATCAGCCCCAGCATTTT.

The chain is built from TRBV30 and TRBJ2-1; unclear D gene. This CDR3 comprises 14 residues. The germline V and J ends were trimmed by 0 bases and 6 bases, with 12 bases remaining between them. CDR1 and CDR2 from the germline V gene are GTSNPN and SVGIG (reference sequence). The CDR3 spells CAWSVVGVSNEQFF. In nucleotides, the CDR3 is TGTGCCTGGAGTGTAGTCGGCGTGTCCAATGAGCAGTTCTTC.

This chain connects TRBV7-8 to TRBJ2-2, with 8 bases that match TRBD2. The V segment lost 5 bases and the J segment 3 bases; nucleotides outside the gene matches: 2. This CDR3 contains 14 residues. Germline values: CDR1 SGHVS, CDR2 FQNEAQ. The CDR3 loop is CASSGTRDTGELFF. DNA of the CDR3: TGTGCCAGCAGCGGGACTAGAGACACCGGGGAGCTGTTTTTT.

The chain joins TRBV5-6 to TRBJ1-1, with unresolved D. Trimming took off 4 bases at V and 1 base at J, with 5 bases between the two ends. CDR1 SGHDT and CDR2 YYEEEE come from the germline V gene. This CDR3 has 12 amino acids. CDR3 bases: TGTGCCAGCAGCGCCGAGAACACTGAAGCTTTCTTT. This gives the protein CASSAENTEAFF.

This clone has just one count. The V gene is TRBV9, the J gene TRBJ1-2; D not certain. The ends were cut back, 1 base at V and 0 bases at J, with 4 bases in the middle. The CDR3 spans 13 residues. Germline V lookup: CDR1 SGDLS, CDR2 YYNGEE. CDR3 bases: TGTGCCAGCAGCGTAAAGTCTAACTATGGCTACACCTTC. It yields the protein CASSVKSNYGYTF.

J is TRBJ2-1 and V is TRBV30; 11 positions agree with TRBD1. Germline lookup yields CDR1 GTSNPN and CDR2 SVGIG (reference sequence). V shed 7 bases and J 7 bases; nucleotides not matched to a gene: 6. The CDR3 contains 13 residues. The CDR3 sequence is CASDRGLGNEQFF. CDR3 DNA: TGTGCCTCGGACAGGGGGCTTGGGAATGAGCAGTTCTTC.